These 26 T cell receptor beta chains share one sample of origin, sequenced in a study of cytomegalovirus exposure and HLA in healthy donors. 13 Jbeta primers and 60 Vbeta primers were used for the PCR. Libraries were prepared by immunoSEQ multiplex PCR; TCRdb keeps only in-frame clonotypes and omits some of them. This table has approximately 120,000 clones, about three quarters appearing once. The specimen sequenced was PBMCs. These receptors all come from a woman between 25 and 40 years old in good health and CMV-seronegative.

The chain links TRBV7-3 to TRBJ1-1; D perhaps matches TRBD1 (5 bases). Trimming took off 4 bases at V and 7 bases at J, with 16 bases between the two ends. This CDR3 spans 14 amino acids. CDR1 and CDR2 from the germline V gene are SGHTA and FQGTGA. The CDR3 DNA is TGTGCCAGCAGCTCCAGGGCGGGGGGGGGTGAAGCTTTCTTT. It specifies CASSSRAGGGEAFF.

The CDR3 sequence is CASSPRDTPESSGNTIYF. Written as DNA, the CDR3 is TGCGCCAGCAGCCCCCGGGACACTCCGGAGAGCTCTGGAAACACCATATATTTT. J is TRBJ1-3 and V is TRBV4-1; the D gene is possibly TRBD1 (6 bases). This CDR3 spans 18 amino acids. Germline V gene lookup returns CDR1 MGHRA and CDR2 YSYEKL. V was pared by 4 bases and J by 0 bases, with 19 bases between.

This rearrangement joins TRBV29-1 to TRBJ1-4, with 7 bases lining up with TRBD1. The V gene's germline CDR1 is SQVTM and CDR2 ANQGSEA. The J segment lost 7 bases and the V segment lost 6 bases, leaving 11 bases of the junction unmatched. This CDR3 region has 14 residues. CDR3 loop: CSVQTVGGSEKLFF. CDR3 DNA: TGCAGCGTGCAAACGGTAGGGGGCTCTGAAAAACTGTTTTTT.

The chain carries TRBV14 and TRBJ1-6; 10 positions agree with TRBD1. The CDR3 covers 18 residues. Germline loops: CDR1 SGHDN, CDR2 FVKESK. The V gene end was trimmed by 4 bases and the J gene end by 3 bases; junction bases not matched to a gene: 9. CDR3 in DNA: TGTGCCAGCAGCCCGCCGGGACAGGGGAACCTCTATAATTCACCCCTCCACTTT. This translates into CASSPPGQGNLYNSPLHF.

J is TRBJ1-3 and V is TRBV9; weak D call: TRBD1 (5 bases). Trimming took 4 bases from V and 5 from J, leaving 16 bases between them. The CDR3 consists of 15 residues. The V gene's germline CDR1 is SGDLS and CDR2 YYNGEE. CDR3 DNA: TGTGCCAGCAGCCAGCCGGGGGATAATAGAAACACCATATATTTT. The encoded protein is CASSQPGDNRNTIYF.

The rearrangement uses TRBV2 and TRBJ1-2, with a possible D match to TRBD1 (5 bases). Looked up from germline, CDR1 is SNHLY and CDR2 is FYNNEI. Trimming removed 7 bases at V and 13 bases at J, with 16 bases between. This CDR3 is built from 11 residues. The CDR3 nucleotides read TGTGCCAGCACGGCCTTTCAGGGTATCACCTTC. It specifies CASTAFQGITF. Filled out from reference TRBV2 and TRBJ1-2, the complete variable domain reads EPEVTQTPSHQVTQMGQEVILRCVPISNHLYFYWYRQILGQKVEFLVSFYNNEISEKSEIFDDQFSVERPDGSNFTLKIRSTKLEDSAMYFCASTAFQGITFGSGTRLTVV.

The rearrangement links TRBV5-1 to TRBJ2-1, with a possible D match to TRBD1 (5 bases). The V gene lost 0 bases and the J gene lost 0 bases, with 10 bases spanning the gap. This CDR3 contains 16 residues. Germline V gene sequence: CDR1 SGHRS, CDR2 YFSETQ. CDR3 residues: CASSLAPGPSYNEQFF. The CDR3 DNA sequence: TGCGCCAGCAGCTTGGCCCCAGGGCCCTCCTACAATGAGCAGTTCTTC.

The chain combines TRBV18 with TRBJ2-7, with 10 bases lining up with TRBD1. Germline V gene lookup returns CDR1 KGHSH and CDR2 LQKENI. V shed 6 bases and J 2 bases; nucleotides not matched to a gene: 7. The CDR3 length is 15 residues. CDR3 coding DNA: TGTGCCAGCTCGGAAATGGGACAGGGGACCTACGAGCAGTACTTC. Amino acids: CASSEMGQGTYEQYF.

The chain joins TRBV6-4 to TRBJ2-3; D is uncertain. Germline values: CDR1 MRHNA, CDR2 SNTAGT. This CDR3 is 13 amino acids long. Trimming removed 3 bases at V and 0 bases at J, with 4 bases between. The CDR3 loop reads CASSESSTDTQYF. CDR3 bases: TGTGCCAGCAGTGAATCTAGCACAGATACGCAGTATTTT.

The V call is TRBV6-1, the J call TRBJ1-1; TRBD1 might be the D (5 bases). The CDR3 sequence is 14 residues long. Germline V gene sequence: CDR1 MNHNS, CDR2 SASEGT. V was clipped by 6 bases and J by 5 bases, with 16 bases between them. CDR3 residues: CASSPPQGRTEAFF. For the CDR3, the DNA is TGTGCCAGCAGCCCCCCGCAGGGTCGGACTGAAGCTTTCTTT.

V is TRBV11-3 and J is TRBJ1-1; the D is unclear. The V gene lost 1 base and the J gene lost 0 bases, with 9 bases spanning the gap. The CDR3 length is 15 residues. Germline CDR1 SGHNT, CDR2 YENEEA. In nucleotides, the CDR3 is TGTGCCAGCAGCTTAGTCCCGGGGATGAACACTGAAGCTTTCTTT. Protein: CASSLVPGMNTEAFF.

The V and J genes are TRBV10-1 and TRBJ2-7, with 9 positions matching TRBD1. The V gene end was trimmed by 3 bases and the J gene end by 4 bases; junction bases not matched to a gene: 4. The germline CDR1 and CDR2 sequences are WNHNN and SYGVQD (reference sequence). This CDR3 has 14 residues. Here the CDR3 reads CASSEKGQGYEQYF. In DNA form, the CDR3 reads TGCGCCAGCAGTGAAAAGGGACAGGGATACGAGCAGTACTTC.

V and J are TRBV2 and TRBJ1-2; TRBD1 agrees at 7 bases. V shed 6 bases and J 7 bases; nucleotides not matched to a gene: 14. Per germline, CDR1 SNHLY and CDR2 FYNNEI. CDR3 length equals 15 residues. The CDR3, as DNA: TGTGCCAGCAGCTTAGGGGACAGAAGAGATGTTGGCTACACCTTC. Translating it yields CASSLGDRRDVGYTF.

The gene calls are TRBV12-5 and TRBJ2-7; D is perhaps TRBD1 (6 bases). Trimming cost V 1 base and J 2 bases, with 18 bases left between them. Germline CDR1 and CDR2: LGHNT and FRNRAP. The CDR3 has 17 amino acids. The CDR3 DNA reads TGTGCTAGTGGTTTGGACCCGTTAGGGGGAACTGCCTACGAGCAGTACTTC. Translating gives CASGLDPLGGTAYEQYF.

The chain links TRBV5-1 to TRBJ2-3, with D possibly being TRBD2 (5 bases). This CDR3 spans 16 amino acids. The V end lost 2 bases, the J end lost 1 base, and 14 bases lay between the germline ends. Per germline, CDR1 SGHRS and CDR2 YFSETQ. This chain's CDR3 is CASSLGLIGGTDTQYF. In nucleotides, the CDR3 is TGCGCCAGCAGCTTAGGACTCATAGGCGGCACAGATACGCAGTATTTT.

The chain carries TRBV11-3 and TRBJ2-1; 7 nucleotides agree with TRBD2. The CDR3 length is 15 residues. CDR1 is SGHNT and CDR2 is YENEEA in the germline V gene. With 4 bases clipped from V and 4 bases from J, the junction kept 7 bases outside the gene matches. The CDR3 protein is CASSSLAASYNEQFF. The CDR3 coding sequence is TGTGCCAGCAGCTCTCTAGCGGCTTCTTACAATGAGCAGTTCTTC.

The V and J genes are TRBV9 and TRBJ2-7; TRBD2 matches 9 bases. The CDR3 runs to 16 residues. V shed 0 bases and J 2 bases; nucleotides not matched to a gene: 6. Germline V gene sequence: CDR1 SGDLS, CDR2 YYNGEE. This chain's CDR3 is CASSVGWLAGPYEQYF. The CDR3 DNA sequence: TGTGCCAGCAGCGTAGGTTGGCTAGCGGGACCCTACGAGCAGTACTTC.

The chain uses TRBV28 and TRBJ2-4; 7 bases match TRBD2. Germline CDR1 reads MDHEN; CDR2 reads SYDVKM. V lost 8 bases and J lost 4; bases outside the gene matches: 8. The CDR3 totals 14 residues. In DNA form, the CDR3 reads TGTGCCAGCGGGGGGAGGGGAGGAAAAAACATTCAGTACTTC. Residues: CASGGRGGKNIQYF.

The chain couples TRBV4-3 to TRBJ2-2; TRBD2 agrees at 11 bases. This CDR3 comprises 19 residues. V gave up 0 bases and J gave up 2 bases; unmatched junction bases: 8. Germline V gene lookup returns CDR1 LGHNA and CDR2 YSLEER. CDR3 DNA: TGCGCCAGCAGCCAAGATGGGAGACTAGCGGGGCACAACACCGGGGAGCTGTTTTTT. Translation gives CASSQDGRLAGHNTGELFF.

The sample holds one count of this clone. The chain joins TRBV7-6 to TRBJ2-5, with 10 nucleotides matching TRBD2. This CDR3 spans 17 amino acids. The trim removed 4 bases at V and 5 bases at J, leaving 13 bases unmatched. The germline CDR1 and CDR2 sequences are SGHVS and FNYEAQ. In nucleotides, the CDR3 is TGTGCCAGCAGCTGGGCGGGGTCTAGCGGGGGACGGGAGACCCAGTACTTC. This codes for CASSWAGSSGGRETQYF.

This rearrangement joins TRBV11-3 to TRBJ2-3, with 13 bases lining up with TRBD2. This CDR3 is 19 amino acids long. The V gene end was trimmed by 5 bases and the J gene end by 3 bases; junction bases not matched to a gene: 14. The germline V gene encodes CDR1 SGHNT and CDR2 YENEEA. The CDR3 nucleotides read TGTGCCAGCAGCACCCCGGGACAGGGGACTAGCGGGGAGACAGATACGCAGTATTTT. As protein: CASSTPGQGTSGETDTQYF.

V usage is TRBV11-2 and J usage is TRBJ2-7; tentatively, D is TRBD2 (6 bases). Trimming shortened V by 1 base and J by 4 bases, and 14 bases separated the two germline ends. Looked up from germline, CDR1 is SGHAT and CDR2 is FQNNGV. The CDR3 length is 15 residues. The CDR3 loop is CASSLGGGTHYEQYF. The CDR3 DNA sequence: TGTGCCAGCAGCTTAGGAGGAGGGACCCATTACGAGCAGTACTTC.

The rearrangement links TRBV7-3 to TRBJ2-5; 10 bases match TRBD2. The CDR3 is made up of 16 amino acids. The germline CDR1 and CDR2 sequences are SGHTA and FQGTGA. The J segment lost 3 bases and the V segment lost 1 base, leaving 5 bases of the junction unmatched. Here the CDR3 reads CASSLNPSGGKETQYF. Written as DNA, the CDR3 is TGTGCCAGCAGCTTAAATCCTAGCGGGGGAAAAGAGACCCAGTACTTC.

The chain couples TRBV5-4 to TRBJ1-2; no clear D. The germline V gene encodes CDR1 SGHNT and CDR2 YYREEE (reference sequence). V was cut by 0 bases and J by 4 bases, with 13 bases left in between. The CDR3 runs 15 residues. The CDR3 DNA reads as TGTGCCAGCAGCTTGGACTTAGTTGTCTCCTATGGCTACACCTTC. It yields the protein CASSLDLVVSYGYTF.

V usage is TRBV9 and J usage is TRBJ2-7, with 7 positions matching TRBD2. The CDR3 contains 12 residues. Germline V gene lookup returns CDR1 SGDLS and CDR2 YYNGEE. V was pared by 7 bases and J by 7 bases, with 8 bases of the junction left unmatched. DNA of the CDR3: TGTGCCAGCGGGGGGGATATATCGGAGCAGTACTTC. Translating gives CASGGDISEQYF.

The chain combines TRBV6-5 with TRBJ1-1; the D gene is possibly TRBD1 (5 bases). Deletions cut 4 bases from V and 1 base from J, with 16 bases between. The CDR3 loop spans 16 amino acids. CDR1 is MNHEY and CDR2 is SVGAGI in the germline V gene. CDR3 region: CASSSLAGLGNTEAFF. CDR3 DNA: TGTGCCAGCAGTTCCCTTGCGGGACTAGGGAACACTGAAGCTTTCTTT.